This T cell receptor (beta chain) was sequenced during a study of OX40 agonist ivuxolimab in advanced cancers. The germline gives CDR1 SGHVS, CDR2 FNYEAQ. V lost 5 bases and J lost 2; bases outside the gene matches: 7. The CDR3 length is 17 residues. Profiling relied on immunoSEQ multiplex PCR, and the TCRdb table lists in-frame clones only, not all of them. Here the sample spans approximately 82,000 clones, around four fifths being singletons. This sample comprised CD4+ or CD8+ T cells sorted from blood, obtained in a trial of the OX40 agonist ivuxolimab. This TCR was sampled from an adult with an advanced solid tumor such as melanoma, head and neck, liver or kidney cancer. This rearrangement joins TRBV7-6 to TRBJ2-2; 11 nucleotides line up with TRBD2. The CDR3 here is CASSRTSGWGNTGELFF. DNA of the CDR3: TGTGCCAGCAGCCGGACTAGCGGGTGGGGAAACACCGGGGAGCTGTTTTTT. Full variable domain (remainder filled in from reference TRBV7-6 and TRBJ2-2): GAGVSQSPRYKVTKRGQDVALRCDPISGHVSLYWYRQALGQGPEFLTYFNYEAQQDKSGLPNDRFSAERPEGSISTLTIQRTEQRDSAMYRCASSRTSGWGNTGELFFGEGSRLTVL.